The present entry profiles one T cell receptor beta chain with its context. In its sample, this clone comes out as large (0.1 to 1%). The antigen this receptor binds is unknown. No base quality information exists; no much larger clone differs at one position. This sample was included in a study of blood T cell dynamics during melanoma immunotherapy (dated by TCRdb to 2020 to 2021). For the study in its entirety: All patients had metastatic melanoma and were given first-line pembrolizumab or nivolumab plus ipilimumab as standard of care in the United Kingdom. Peripheral T cell receptor repertoires of metastatic melanoma patients were profiled before and after one cycle of checkpoint inhibitor therapy to find early correlates of response. The training cohort was made up of consecutive patients, while a further independent group of patients from the same centre was pooled to form an external validation set. Overall study outcomes, separate from this receptor: The relatively small sample size was recognized as a factor that could limit how well the results generalize. Whether the T cell clones behind the repertoire changes were melanoma-specific or instead reflected general immune activation was something the study could not determine. Patients who later achieved disease control showed a bifurcated PBMC repertoire reorganization at W3, with increased clonality or increased diversity, unlike progressors.

For every bulk PBMC sample, a fixed 350 ng of DNA was loaded. TCR beta CDR3 sequences were amplified from genomic DNA using the immunoSEQ TCRb Assay kit according to manufacturer instructions. The KAPA Library Quantification Kit for Illumina platforms was used to quantify the pooled libraries by qPCR. Sequencing of the pooled libraries was done on an Illumina NextSeq 500, with clustering at about 0.6-1.1 pM. Per the source publication's procedure: TCR data were analyzed with immunoSEQ ANALYZER and the R LymphoSeq package. A rearrangement efficiency score was calculated as productive divided by the sum of productive and non-productive CDR3 sequences. Within each patient, timepoints were compared pairwise for clonality, measured with the Gini coefficient, and for diversity, measured with the Renyi index at alpha=1. In LymphoSeq, clonal relatedness was computed with an edit distance of 3 and repertoire similarity was computed with the Bhattacharyya coefficient. Linear discriminant analysis on week-3 changes in clonality and diversity was built with the R MASS and caret packages to classify response. In TCRdb, the immuneACCESS table is reduced to in-frame sequences with V and J assigned. These tables do not hold every clone; where another copy was compared, an unresolved V gene accounts for under half, and the others remain unexplained. For V, J and clone size, that table is used; D and trimming come from the DNA. This sample lists roughly 4,200 clones; roughly 84% were detected once. Approximately 13% of the sample lies in the top ten.

The germline V end is reduced by 4 bases and the J end by 5 bases; junction bases left unmatched: 10. From the cysteine through the phenylalanine, the CDR3 covers 15 amino acids. The DNA shown is the 45-base CDR3, in frame from base 1. CDR1 is given as SGHAT and CDR2 as FQNNGV, both from the germline V gene. Sample time point, as interpreted from the label and publication: pre-treatment baseline. Blood samples were collected before treatment (T0) and at week 3 (W3), after the first cycle of checkpoint blockade. Except for a couple of patients with rapid clinical progression, response was assessed 12 weeks after the first infusion by RECIST 1.1; disease control meant complete response, partial response or stable disease. Patients were not eligible if they had prior systemic cancer treatment, concomitant immunosuppressant therapy or synchronous other active malignancies. Bulk PBMC and plasma cell-free DNA were both sequenced for TCR beta so that circulating cells and T cell turnover could be tracked. Lymphoprep and SepMate tubes were used to isolate PBMC from blood, and red cell lysis was then performed. QIAamp DNA Blood Mini kits were used to extract DNA from PBMC and sorted T cell subsets.

This TCR was sampled from a human donor with melanoma. The chain was built from TRBV11-2 and TRBJ1-1, with TRBD1 identical over 7 junction bases. Here the sequenced sample was blood, taken from a patient treated with checkpoint blockade. The nucleotides are TGTGCCAGCAGCTCGCCACCGGGACAGTTGACTGAAGCTTTCTTT. The resulting protein is CASSSPPGQLTEAFF.